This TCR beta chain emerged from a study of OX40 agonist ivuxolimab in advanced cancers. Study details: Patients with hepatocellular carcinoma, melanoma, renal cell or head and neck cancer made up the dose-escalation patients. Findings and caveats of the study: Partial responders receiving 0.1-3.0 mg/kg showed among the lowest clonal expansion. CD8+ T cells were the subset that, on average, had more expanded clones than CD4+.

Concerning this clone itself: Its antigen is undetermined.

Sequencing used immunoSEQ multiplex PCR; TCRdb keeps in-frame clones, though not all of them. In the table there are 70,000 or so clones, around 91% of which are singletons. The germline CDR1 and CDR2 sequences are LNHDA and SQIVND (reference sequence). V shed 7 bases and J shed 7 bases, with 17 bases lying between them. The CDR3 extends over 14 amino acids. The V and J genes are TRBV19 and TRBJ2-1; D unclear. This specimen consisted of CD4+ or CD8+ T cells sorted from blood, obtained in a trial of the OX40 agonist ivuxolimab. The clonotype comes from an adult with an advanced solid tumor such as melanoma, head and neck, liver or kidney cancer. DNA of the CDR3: TGTGCCAGTACCCGAAACTGGCTCATAAATGAGCAGTTCTTC. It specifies CASTRNWLINEQFF.